Described below is a single T cell receptor (beta chain) sequence and its context. The sample comes from a study of blood T cell repertoires in COVID-19. At the level of the study: PBMCs, B-cell-depleted T cells, or T cells provided the cDNA or gDNA that made up the material.

The CDR3 spans 14 residues. Germline loops: CDR1 MDHEN, CDR2 SYDVKM. Trimming cost V 6 bases and J 5 bases; bases outside gene matches: 6. Original analysis: Cell counts per sample came from amplifying reference gene primers. The data were produced by immunoSEQ multiplex PCR, yet TCRdb's version contains in-frame clones alone and is incomplete. That table is the source of V, J and clone size, and D and trimming were worked out from the DNA. This sample has more than 200,000 clones, with around 88% found just once. The chain recombines TRBV28 with TRBJ1-5, with 8 positions matching TRBD1. The origin of this receptor is a man aged 80 or over with acute or convalescent COVID-19. The specimen was peripheral blood. As DNA, the CDR3 is TGTGCCAGCAGGACTCAGGGGGCACATCAGCCCCAGCATTTT. Residues: CASRTQGAHQPQHF.